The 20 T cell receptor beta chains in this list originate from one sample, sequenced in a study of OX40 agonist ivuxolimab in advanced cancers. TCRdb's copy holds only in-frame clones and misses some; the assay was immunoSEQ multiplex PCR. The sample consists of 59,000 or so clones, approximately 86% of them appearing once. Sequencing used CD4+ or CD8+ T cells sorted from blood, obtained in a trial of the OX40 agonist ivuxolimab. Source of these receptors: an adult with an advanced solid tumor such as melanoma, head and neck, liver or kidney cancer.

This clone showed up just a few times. The CDR3 region has the DNA TGTGCCAGCAGTTCTCCGGGACAGGGGCCTGATGGCTACACCTTC. This gives the protein CASSSPGQGPDGYTF. The chain combines TRBV28 with TRBJ1-2; 10 nucleotides agree with TRBD1. Germline CDR1 MDHEN, CDR2 SYDVKM. V lost 4 bases and J lost 6; bases outside the gene matches: 8. There are 15 residues in the CDR3.

DNA for the CDR3: TGTGCCAGCAGCTCCTTCCCGAGAGGAGCGAGGAACTACGAGCAGTACTTC. This codes for CASSSFPRGARNYEQYF. The chain joins TRBV7-2 to TRBJ2-7; D remains unclear. The CDR3 is 17 residues long. Germline loops: CDR1 SGHTA, CDR2 FQGNSA. The germline V and J ends were trimmed by 4 bases and 3 bases, with 22 bases remaining between them.

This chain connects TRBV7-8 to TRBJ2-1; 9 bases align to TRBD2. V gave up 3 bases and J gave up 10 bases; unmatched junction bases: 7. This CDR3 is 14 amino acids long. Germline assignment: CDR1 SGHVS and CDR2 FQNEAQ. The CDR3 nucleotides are TGTGCCAGCAGCTTGCGGCGGGAGGGCAGGGAGCAGTTCTTC. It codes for CASSLRREGREQFF. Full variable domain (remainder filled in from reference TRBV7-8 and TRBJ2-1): GAGVSQSPRYKVAKRGQDVALRCDPISGHVSLFWYQQALGQGPEFLTYFQNEAQLDKSGLPSDRFFAERPEGSVSTLKIQRTQQEDSAVYLCASSLRREGREQFFGPGTRLTVL.

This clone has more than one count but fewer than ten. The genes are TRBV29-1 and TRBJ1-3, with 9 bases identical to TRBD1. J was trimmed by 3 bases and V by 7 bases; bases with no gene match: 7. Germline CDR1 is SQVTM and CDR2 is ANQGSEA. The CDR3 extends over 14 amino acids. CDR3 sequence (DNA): TGCAGCGGCTTGACAGGGGGATATGGAAACACCATATATTTT. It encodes CSGLTGGYGNTIYF.

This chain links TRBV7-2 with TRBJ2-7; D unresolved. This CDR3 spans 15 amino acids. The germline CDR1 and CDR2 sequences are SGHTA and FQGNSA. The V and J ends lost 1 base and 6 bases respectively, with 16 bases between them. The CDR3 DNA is TGTGCCAGCAGCTTAGGGGGTCTCAAGGCCTCCGAGCAGTACTTC. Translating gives CASSLGGLKASEQYF.

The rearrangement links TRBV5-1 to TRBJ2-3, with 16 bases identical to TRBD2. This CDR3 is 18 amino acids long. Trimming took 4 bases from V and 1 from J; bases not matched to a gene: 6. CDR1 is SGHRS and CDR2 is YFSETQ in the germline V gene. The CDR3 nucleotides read TGCGCCAGCAGCCCGGGACTAGCGGGAGGGATTCGCACAGATACGCAGTATTTT. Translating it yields CASSPGLAGGIRTDTQYF.

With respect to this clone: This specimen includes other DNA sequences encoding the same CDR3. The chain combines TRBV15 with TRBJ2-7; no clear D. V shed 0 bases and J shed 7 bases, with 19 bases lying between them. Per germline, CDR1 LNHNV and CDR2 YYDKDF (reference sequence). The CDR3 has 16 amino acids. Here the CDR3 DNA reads TGTGCCACCAGCAGAGAACGTGCAGGCTCCCTAGAGGAGCAGTACTTC. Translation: CATSRERAGSLEEQYF.

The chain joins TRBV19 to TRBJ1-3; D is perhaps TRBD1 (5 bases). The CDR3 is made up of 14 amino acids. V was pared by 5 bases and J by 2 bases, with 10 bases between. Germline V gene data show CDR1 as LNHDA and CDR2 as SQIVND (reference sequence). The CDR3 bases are TGTGCCAGTAGTCCCTGGGACCCTGGAAACACCATATATTTT. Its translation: CASSPWDPGNTIYF.

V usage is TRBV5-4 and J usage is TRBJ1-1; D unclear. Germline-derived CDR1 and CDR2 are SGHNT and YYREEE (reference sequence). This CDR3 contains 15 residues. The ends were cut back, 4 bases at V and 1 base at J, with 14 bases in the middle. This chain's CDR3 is CASSQVAEKNTEAFF. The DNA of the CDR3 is TGTGCCAGCAGCCAAGTCGCAGAGAAGAACACTGAAGCTTTCTTT.

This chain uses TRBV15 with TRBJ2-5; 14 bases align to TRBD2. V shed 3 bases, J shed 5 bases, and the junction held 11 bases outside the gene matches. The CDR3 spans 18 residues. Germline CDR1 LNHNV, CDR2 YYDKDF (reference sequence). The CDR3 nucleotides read TGTGCCACCAGCAGCGGATCTGGACTAGCGGGAGGAGGGGAGACCCAGTACTTC. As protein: CATSSGSGLAGGGETQYF. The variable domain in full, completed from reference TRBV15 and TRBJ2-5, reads DAMVIQNPRYQVTQFGKPVTLSCSQTLNHNVMYWYQQKSSQAPKLLFHYYDKDFNNEADTPDNFQSRRPNTSFCFLDIRSPGLGDTAMYLCATSSGSGLAGGGETQYFGPGTRLLVL.

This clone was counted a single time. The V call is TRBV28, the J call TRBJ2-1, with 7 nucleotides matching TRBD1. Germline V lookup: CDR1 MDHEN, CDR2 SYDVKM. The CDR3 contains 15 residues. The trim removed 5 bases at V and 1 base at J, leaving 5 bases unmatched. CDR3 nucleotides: TGTGCCAGCAGTCGTAGGGGGCTGTCCTACAATGAGCAGTTCTTC. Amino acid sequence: CASSRRGLSYNEQFF.

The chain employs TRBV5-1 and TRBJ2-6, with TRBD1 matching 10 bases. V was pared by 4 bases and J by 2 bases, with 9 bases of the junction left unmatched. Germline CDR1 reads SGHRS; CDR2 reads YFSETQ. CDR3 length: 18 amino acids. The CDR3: CASSPLTGGIPGANVLTF. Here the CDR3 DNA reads TGCGCCAGCAGCCCCCTGACAGGGGGCATCCCTGGGGCCAACGTCCTGACTTTC.

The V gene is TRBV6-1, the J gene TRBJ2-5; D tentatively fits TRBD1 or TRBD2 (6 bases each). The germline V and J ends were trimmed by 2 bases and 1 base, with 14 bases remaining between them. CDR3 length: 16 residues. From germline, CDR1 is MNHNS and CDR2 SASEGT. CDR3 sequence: CASSEPRGRSQETQYF. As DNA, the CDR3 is TGTGCCAGCAGTGAACCCCGGGGGCGGTCCCAAGAGACCCAGTACTTC.

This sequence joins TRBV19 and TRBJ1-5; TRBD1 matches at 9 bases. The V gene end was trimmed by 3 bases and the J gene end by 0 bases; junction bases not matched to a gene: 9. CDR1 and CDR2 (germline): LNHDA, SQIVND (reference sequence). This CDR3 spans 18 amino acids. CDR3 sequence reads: CASSMGQGRRNSNQPQHF. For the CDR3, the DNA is TGTGCCAGTAGTATGGGACAGGGACGACGTAATAGCAATCAGCCCCAGCATTTT. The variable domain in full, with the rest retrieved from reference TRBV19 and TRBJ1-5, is DGGITQSPKYLFRKEGQNVTLSCEQNLNHDAMYWYRQDPGQGLRLIYYSQIVNDFQKGDIAEGYSVSREKKESFPLTVTSAQKNPTAFYLCASSMGQGRRNSNQPQHFGDGTRLSIL.

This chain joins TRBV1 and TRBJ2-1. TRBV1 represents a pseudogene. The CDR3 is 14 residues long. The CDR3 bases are TGCACCAGCAGCCAAGAAGTGGGTCGCAATGAGCAGTTCTTC. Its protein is CTSSQEVGRNEQFF.

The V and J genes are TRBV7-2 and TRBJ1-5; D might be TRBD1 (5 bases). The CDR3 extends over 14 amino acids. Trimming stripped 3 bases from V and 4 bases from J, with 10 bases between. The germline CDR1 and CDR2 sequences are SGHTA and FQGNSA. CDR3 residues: CASSLTDGNQPQHF. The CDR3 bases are TGTGCCAGCAGCTTGACAGACGGGAATCAGCCCCAGCATTTT.

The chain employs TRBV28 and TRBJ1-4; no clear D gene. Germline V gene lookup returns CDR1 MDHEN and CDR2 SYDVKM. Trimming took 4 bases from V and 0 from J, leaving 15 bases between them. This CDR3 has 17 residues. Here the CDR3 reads CASSSLGNPATNEKLFF. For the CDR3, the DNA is TGTGCCAGCAGTTCTCTGGGGAACCCTGCAACTAATGAAAAACTGTTTTTT.

This chain's CDR3 is CSATYRGLNYEQYF. DNA of the CDR3: TGCAGCGCGACCTACAGGGGGCTTAACTACGAGCAGTACTTC. This chain joins TRBV29-1 and TRBJ2-7, with 9 bases matching TRBD1. Germline assignment: CDR1 SQVTM and CDR2 ANQGSEA. The J segment lost 3 bases and the V segment lost 7 bases, leaving 10 bases of the junction unmatched. CDR3 length: 14 amino acids.

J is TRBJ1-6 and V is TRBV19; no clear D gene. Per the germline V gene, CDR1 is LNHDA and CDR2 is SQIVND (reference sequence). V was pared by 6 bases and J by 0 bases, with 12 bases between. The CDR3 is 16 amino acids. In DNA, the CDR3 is TGTGCCAGTAGACTAAATTGGAGCTCCTATAATTCACCCCTCCACTTT. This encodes CASRLNWSSYNSPLHF.

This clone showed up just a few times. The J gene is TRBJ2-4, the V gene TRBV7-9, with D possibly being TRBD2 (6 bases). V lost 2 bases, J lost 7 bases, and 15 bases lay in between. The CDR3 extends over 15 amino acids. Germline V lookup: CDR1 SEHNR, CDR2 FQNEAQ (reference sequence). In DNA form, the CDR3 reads TGTGCCAGCAGCTTACACGGAGGGGAGGAGAACATTCAGTACTTC. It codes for CASSLHGGEENIQYF.